This entry lists 7 T cell receptor beta chains sequenced from one sample in a study of T cells after yellow fever vaccination. One entry per CDR3 protein results from TCRdb running MiXCR on the 5' RACE reads. The data show about 300,000 distinct CDR3 sequences, 7.5% to 9% seen once. The sample in question was CD4+ T cells sorted from PBMCs, obtained 5 days after the yellow fever booster vaccination. The receptor source for this set is a man aged 18 to 30 who received the YFV17D yellow fever vaccine.

This clonotype appeared a few times. J is TRBJ1-6 and V is TRBV3-1; 11 positions match TRBD1. This CDR3 region has 15 residues. The germline gives CDR1 LGHDT, CDR2 YNNKEL (reference sequence). V lost 3 bases, J lost 11 bases, and 6 bases stayed unmatched. CDR3 DNA: TGTGCCAGCAGCCAGACCGGGACAGGGGGAGCACCCCTCCACTTT. As protein: CASSQTGTGGAPLHF.

The sample holds a few counts of this clonotype. The chain carries TRBV7-2 and TRBJ1-6; possibly TRBD1 for D (5 bases). The germline gives CDR1 SGHTA, CDR2 FQGNSA. V was trimmed by 7 bases and J by 0 bases, leaving 13 bases between them. CDR3 length: 16 amino acids. The CDR3 reads CASTPRGSSYNSPLHF. As DNA, the CDR3 is TGTGCCAGCACTCCGAGGGGTAGCTCCTATAATTCACCCCTCCACTTT. The complete variable domain, with remaining parts taken from reference TRBV7-2 and TRBJ1-6, reads GAGVSQSPSNKVTEKGKDVELRCDPISGHTALYWYRQSLGQGLEFLIYFQGNSAPDKSGLPSDRFSAERTGGSVSTLTIQRTQQEDSAVYLCASTPRGSSYNSPLHFGNGTRLTVT.

This clonotype was seen only a few times. The V gene is TRBV20-1, the J gene TRBJ2-3; 12 bases fit TRBD2. V lost 6 bases and J lost 10; bases outside the gene matches: 11. CDR3 size: 14 residues. CDR1 and CDR2 from the germline V gene are DFQATT and SNEGSKA (reference sequence). CDR3 amino acids: CSAEPGLAGSAQYF. CDR3 DNA: TGCAGTGCCGAGCCCGGACTAGCGGGGAGTGCGCAGTATTTT.

This clonotype has only a few counts. CDR3 sequence (DNA): TGTGCCAGCAGCTACTACAGGGGACATGGCAATCAGCCCCAGCATTTT. It specifies CASSYYRGHGNQPQHF. The chain joins TRBV5-6 to TRBJ1-5; 7 bases match TRBD1. The CDR3 has 16 residues. The germline gives CDR1 SGHDT, CDR2 YYEEEE. With 3 bases clipped from V and 2 bases from J, the junction kept 8 bases outside the gene matches.

The chain recombines TRBV7-3 with TRBJ1-1, with D possibly TRBD1 on 5 matching bases. V lost 4 bases and J lost 7, with 13 bases in between. Germline values: CDR1 SGHTA, CDR2 FQGTGA. The CDR3 is made up of 13 amino acids. The chain's CDR3 is CASSSWDGGEAFF. Here the CDR3 DNA reads TGTGCCAGCAGCTCCTGGGACGGGGGTGAAGCTTTCTTT.

This clonotype was found a few times. The rearrangement uses TRBV19 and TRBJ1-1, with a weak D call TRBD1 (5 bases). CDR3 length equals 12 residues. The germline V and J ends were trimmed by 9 bases and 5 bases, with 13 bases remaining between them. Germline V gives CDR1 LNHDA, CDR2 SQIVND (reference sequence). CDR3 residues: CASRRAKTEAFF. The CDR3, as DNA: TGTGCCAGCCGCAGGGCGAAGACTGAAGCTTTCTTT.

This clonotype appeared many times. V is TRBV4-1 and J is TRBJ1-1, with unresolved D. V dropped 4 bases and J dropped 4 bases, with 13 bases sitting between them. The CDR3 totals 14 residues. The germline gives CDR1 MGHRA, CDR2 YSYEKL. In DNA form, the CDR3 reads TGCGCCAGCAGCCCCGGTAGGTTGGGCACTGAAGCTTTCTTT. Translated, it gives CASSPGRLGTEAFF.